The 27 T cell receptor beta chains below all came from one sample that was sequenced in a study of T-cell reconstitution after alpha-beta-depleted transplantation in children (dated by TCRdb to the mid-2010s). The method was PCR. Instrument used: Illumina HiSeq 2500. TCR libraries were prepared with molecular barcoding, using unique molecular identifiers to normalize TCRbeta repertoire quantification. TCRdb cleaned the public reads at Q25 with fastp, built clones with MiXCR and kept in-frame beta chains. Identical CDR3 proteins give one entry, which carries the most common genes and DNA. Recorded for this sample are about 110,000 distinct CDR3 sequences; under 13% of them occurred a single time. 8% of the sample is held by the ten biggest clonotypes. Sequenced here: PBMCs from the stem cell graft donor, sampled from the stem cell graft. The receptors were gathered from a human donor who donated a stem cell graft to a child with acute lymphoblastic leukemia.

This clonotype appeared many times. This chain links TRBV5-1 with TRBJ2-3, with 8 bases fitting TRBD2. With 7 bases clipped from V and 0 bases from J, the junction kept 7 bases outside the gene matches. Per germline, CDR1 SGHRS and CDR2 YFSETQ. The CDR3 length is 15 residues. CDR3 sequence: CASSSGGASTDTQYF. The CDR3 bases are TGCGCCAGCTCATCCGGGGGGGCTAGCACAGATACGCAGTATTTT.

In its sample, this clonotype was seen many times. This chain links TRBV12-3 or TRBV12-4 with TRBJ1-1; D might be TRBD1 (5 bases). The ends were cut back, 9 bases at V and 4 bases at J, with 12 bases in the middle. This CDR3 has 12 residues. The CDR3 sequence is CASRGELTEAFF. The CDR3 region has the DNA TGTGCCAGTCGAGGGGAACTCACTGAAGCTTTCTTT.

Worth noting for this clonotype: This may stem from a read error, because a much larger clone lies one nucleotide away. The V and J genes are TRBV18 and TRBJ2-6; D remains unclear. This CDR3 is 16 amino acids long. Germline V gene sequence: CDR1 KGHSH, CDR2 LQKENI. The V end was cut by 2 bases, the J end by 0 bases, with 8 bases between. Here the CDR3 reads CASSPTQSSGANVLTF. Written as DNA, the CDR3 is TGTGCCAGCTCACCAACGCAGAGCTCTGGGGCCAACGTCCTGACTTTC.

This clonotype showed up many times. The chain has TRBV30 and TRBJ1-6; D remains ambiguous. CDR3 length equals 11 residues. The germline V gene encodes CDR1 GTSNPN and CDR2 SVGIG (reference sequence). The V end was cut by 3 bases, the J end by 6 bases, with 3 bases between. The CDR3: CAWRGNSPLHF. The DNA for the CDR3 is TGTGCCTGGAGGGGTAATTCACCCCTCCACTTT.

This clonotype occurred many times. V is TRBV5-1 and J is TRBJ2-5, with 7 bases matching TRBD2. The V gene end was trimmed by 4 bases and the J gene end by 1 base; junction bases not matched to a gene: 10. This CDR3 contains 16 residues. Per the germline V gene, CDR1 is SGHRS and CDR2 is YFSETQ. The CDR3 here is CASSQGGRVSQETQYF. The CDR3 DNA follows: TGCGCCAGCAGCCAAGGAGGGAGGGTTAGCCAAGAGACCCAGTACTTC. Combining the CDR3 with reference TRBV5-1 and TRBJ2-5 gives the whole variable domain KAGVTQTPRYLIKTRGQQVTLSCSPISGHRSVSWYQQTPGQGLQFLFEYFSETQRNKGNFPGRFSGRQFSNSRSEMNVSTLELGDSALYLCASSQGGRVSQETQYFGPGTRLLVL.

This clonotype has ten or more counts. This chain joins TRBV4-1 and TRBJ2-7; D tentatively fits TRBD1 or TRBD2 (5 bases each). The CDR3 runs to 16 residues. The germline V and J ends were trimmed by 3 bases and 5 bases, with 20 bases remaining between them. Germline assignment: CDR1 MGHRA and CDR2 YSYEKL. Here the CDR3 reads CASSHKGTAALDEQYF. As DNA, the CDR3 is TGCGCCAGCAGCCATAAAGGGACCGCCGCCCTAGACGAGCAGTACTTC.

This clonotype was seen ten or more times. The rearrangement links TRBV5-1 to TRBJ2-1; D possibly matches TRBD1 or TRBD2 (5 bases each). The V gene lost 4 bases and the J gene lost 9 bases, with 11 bases spanning the gap. CDR3 size: 12 residues. Germline CDR1 reads SGHRS; CDR2 reads YFSETQ. DNA of the CDR3: TGCGCCAGCAGCGCCCCGGGGCCTGAGCAGTTCTTC. The encoded protein is CASSAPGPEQFF.

This clonotype was recorded many times. The gene calls are TRBV6-5 and TRBJ1-1; 7 bases match TRBD1. There are 14 residues in the CDR3. Germline CDR1 reads MNHEY; CDR2 reads SVGAGI. With 2 bases clipped from V and 1 base from J, the junction kept 1 base outside the gene matches. The CDR3 loop is CASSYQGGNTEAFF. The CDR3 DNA reads TGTGCCAGCAGTTACCAGGGGGGGAACACTGAAGCTTTCTTT.

In its sample, this clonotype was seen many times. The genes are TRBV25-1 and TRBJ2-1; no clear D. The CDR3 loop spans 15 amino acids. Germline V gene data show CDR1 as MGHDK and CDR2 as SYGVNS. Trimming took 3 bases from V and 6 from J, leaving 15 bases between them. CDR3 in amino acids: CASSEGRLRVNEQFF. The CDR3 region has the DNA TGTGCCAGCAGTGAGGGCCGACTGCGAGTCAATGAGCAGTTCTTC.

This clonotype appeared once. Here the CDR3 reads CASSFPVDTQYF. Here the CDR3 DNA reads TGTGCCAGCAGCTTCCCAGTAGATACGCAGTATTTT. The genes are TRBV11-1 and TRBJ2-3; D gene uncertain. From germline, CDR1 is SGHAT and CDR2 FQDESV (reference sequence). The CDR3 runs to 12 residues. With 3 bases removed from V and 5 bases from J, the gap between germline ends came to 6 bases.

This clonotype was recorded at least ten times. The V call is TRBV20-1, the J call TRBJ1-2; D is undetermined. Germline V gene lookup returns CDR1 DFQATT and CDR2 SNEGSKA (reference sequence). V dropped 4 bases and J dropped 9 bases, with 12 bases sitting between them. The CDR3 is made up of 11 amino acids. CDR3: CSAMSELRYTF. The CDR3 DNA sequence: TGCAGTGCTATGTCCGAGCTCCGCTACACCTTC.

This clonotype was counted ten times or more. The chain recombines TRBV7-2 with TRBJ1-1; D unresolved. V was pared by 1 base and J by 7 bases, with 13 bases between. This CDR3 comprises 14 residues. In germline, CDR1 is SGHTA, CDR2 FQGNSA. The CDR3 region is CASSLVEGRGEAFF. CDR3 nucleotide sequence: TGTGCCAGCAGCTTAGTGGAGGGCCGGGGTGAAGCTTTCTTT.

This clonotype showed up many times. The gene calls are TRBV7-9 and TRBJ2-7; D might be TRBD1 (5 bases). In germline, CDR1 is SEHNR, CDR2 FQNEAQ (reference sequence). V was shortened by 0 bases and J by 3 bases, with 6 bases between the two germline ends. The CDR3 is 13 residues long. The CDR3: CASSLARGYEQYF. The CDR3 DNA reads TGTGCCAGCAGCTTAGCTAGGGGCTACGAGCAGTACTTC.

V usage is TRBV3-1 and J usage is TRBJ2-3; D is perhaps TRBD2 (6 bases). V lost 11 bases and J 7 bases, leaving 22 bases between the germline ends. The CDR3 loop spans 14 amino acids. Germline V CDR1 and CDR2: LGHDT, YNNKEL (reference sequence). For the CDR3, the DNA is TGTGCCTTCTGTTTAGCGGCGTGGGAGCATACGCAGTATTTT. Its translation is CAFCLAAWEHTQYF.

This chain connects TRBV6-1 to TRBJ2-3, with 8 positions matching TRBD2. The CDR3 extends over 15 amino acids. Germline V lookup: CDR1 MNHNS, CDR2 SASEGT. V gave up 8 bases and J gave up 2 bases; unmatched junction bases: 9. CDR3 residues: CASDAGTRPTDTQYF. The CDR3 DNA reads TGTGCCAGCGACGCCGGGACTAGGCCCACAGATACGCAGTATTTT.

At least ten counts were recorded for this clonotype. The CDR3 nucleotides read TGCAGCGTTGATACGGGACAGGGGCGCGAAAAACTGTTTTTT. The encoded protein is CSVDTGQGREKLFF. The rearrangement uses TRBV29-1 and TRBJ1-4, with 10 bases that match TRBD1. Germline V gene data show CDR1 as SQVTM and CDR2 as ANQGSEA. Unmatched junction bases numbered 6, after V lost 3 bases and J lost 8 bases. The CDR3 is made up of 14 amino acids. The full variable domain, with the rest looked up from reference TRBV29-1 and TRBJ1-4, is SAVISQKPSRDICQRGTSLTIQCQVDSQVTMMFWYRQQPGQSLTLIATANQGSEATYESGFVIDKFPISRPNLTFSTLTVSNMSPEDSSIYLCSVDTGQGREKLFFGSGTQLSVL.

The rearrangement links TRBV12-3 or TRBV12-4 to TRBJ1-1; 7 nucleotides match TRBD1. The CDR3 runs 13 residues. V was pared by 5 bases and J by 10 bases, with 10 bases of the junction left unmatched. CDR3 coding DNA: TGTGCCAGCAGTCTGTCAGGGGGGATGGGAGCTTTCTTT. Translated, it gives CASSLSGGMGAFF.

There are a few counts of this clonotype. V and J are TRBV18 and TRBJ1-3; D is undetermined. The V end was cut by 6 bases, the J end by 4 bases, with 7 bases between. Per germline, CDR1 KGHSH and CDR2 LQKENI. The CDR3 consists of 12 residues. DNA of the CDR3: TGTGCCAGCTCCGACGACGGAAACACCATATATTTT. This gives the protein CASSDDGNTIYF.

This clonotype has a count of ten or more. Just one base apart from a much larger clone, this may be a read error. The rearrangement links TRBV15 to TRBJ2-2, with D possibly called TRBD1 or TRBD2 (6 bases each). The CDR3 is 16 amino acids. Germline V gives CDR1 LNHNV, CDR2 YYDKDF (reference sequence). The CDR3 nucleotides read TGTCCCACCAGAGTGATGGGGGGCGCGGACACCGGGGAGCTGTTTTTT. Translating it yields CPTRVMGGADTGELFF. Together with reference TRBV15 and TRBJ2-2, the CDR3 gives the full variable domain: DAMVIQNPRYQVTQFGKPVTLSCSQTLNHNVMYWYQQKSSQAPKLLFHYYDKDFNNEADTPDNFQSRRPNTSFCFLDIRSPGLGDTAMYLCPTRVMGGADTGELFFGEGSRLTVL.

Ten or more counts support this clonotype. This rearrangement joins TRBV29-1 to TRBJ2-6; D gene ambiguous. The V gene's germline CDR1 is SQVTM and CDR2 ANQGSEA. Trimming removed 0 bases from V and 1 base from J, with 19 bases in between. This CDR3 region has 19 residues. The CDR3 protein is CSVEDPRTPTPSGANVLTF. CDR3 in DNA: TGCAGCGTTGAAGATCCCCGGACCCCGACCCCATCTGGGGCCAACGTCCTGACTTTC.

This clonotype has a count of ten or more. Here the CDR3 reads CASSLAQRETYEQYF. Written as DNA, the CDR3 is TGTGCCAGCAGTTTAGCACAGAGGGAAACCTACGAGCAGTACTTC. The chain links TRBV12-3 or TRBV12-4 to TRBJ2-7, with D possibly matching TRBD2 (5 bases). This CDR3 is built from 15 residues. V dropped 0 bases and J dropped 2 bases, with 11 bases sitting between them.

The chain employs TRBV9 and TRBJ2-5; 11 positions agree with TRBD2. The germline V gene encodes CDR1 SGDLS and CDR2 YYNGEE. J gave up 1 base and V 0 bases, and 5 bases lay outside the gene matches. The length of the CDR3 is 17 residues. CDR3 region: CASSVGGGTSGQETQYF. In nucleotides, the CDR3 is TGTGCCAGCAGCGTAGGAGGGGGGACTAGCGGCCAAGAGACCCAGTACTTC.

This clonotype was seen many times. The chain recombines TRBV12-3 or TRBV12-4 with TRBJ2-5; D uncertain. Trimming removed 3 bases at V and 3 bases at J, with 8 bases between. The CDR3 extends over 13 amino acids. This CDR3 is CASSFYRKETQYF. In DNA form, the CDR3 reads TGTGCCAGCAGTTTTTATCGGAAAGAGACCCAGTACTTC.

This clonotype was detected many times. V and J are TRBV30 and TRBJ1-6; D gene uncertain. Deletions cut 0 bases from V and 0 bases from J, with 9 bases between. Germline CDR1 reads GTSNPN; CDR2 reads SVGIG (reference sequence). The CDR3 extends over 16 amino acids. Here the CDR3 DNA reads TGTGCCTGGAGTGTATCAGGAAGCTCCTATAATTCACCCCTCCACTTT. Its protein is CAWSVSGSSYNSPLHF.

This clonotype was observed many times. This chain uses TRBV20-1 with TRBJ1-1; possibly TRBD1 for D (5 bases). The CDR3 has 15 residues. From germline, CDR1 is DFQATT and CDR2 SNEGSKA (reference sequence). V lost 6 bases to trimming and J lost 1 base, with 18 bases between them. The CDR3: CSAQDSGAPNTEAFF. As DNA, the CDR3 is TGCAGTGCGCAAGACAGCGGAGCCCCGAACACTGAAGCTTTCTTT.

This clonotype was recorded a few times. This chain connects TRBV18 to TRBJ2-6, with D perhaps matching TRBD1 (6 bases). The CDR3 has 16 amino acids. Trimming left V 3 bases short and J 2 bases short, with 11 bases between. Germline V gives CDR1 KGHSH, CDR2 LQKENI. The CDR3 bases are TGTGCCAGCTCACCCAATACAGGGCCTGGGGCCAACGTCCTGACTTTC. It codes for CASSPNTGPGANVLTF.

This chain connects TRBV7-9 to TRBJ1-4, with D unresolved. Germline CDR1 SEHNR, CDR2 FQNEAQ (reference sequence). This CDR3 comprises 15 residues. Between the trimmed V and J ends, which lost 6 bases and 4 bases, there was a span of 15 bases. In nucleotides, the CDR3 is TGTGCCAGCAGAGCGTCAGGCGATGTTAATGAAAAACTGTTTTTT. Protein: CASRASGDVNEKLFF. Supplemented by reference TRBV7-9 and TRBJ1-4, the full variable domain reads DTGVSQNPRHKITKRGQNVTFRCDPISEHNRLYWYRQTLGQGPEFLTYFQNEAQLEKSRLLSDRFSAERPKGSFSTLEIQRTEQGDSAMYLCASRASGDVNEKLFFGSGTQLSVL.